This paragraph covers one T cell receptor beta chain sequence. Its target is not known. In preparing the TRB cDNA libraries, 5' RACE with UMI labels was used. Each CDR3 protein gets one entry in TCRdb, which reprocessed the 5' RACE reads and gives no DNA. The table for this sample gives some 120,000 distinct CDR3 sequences. These data come from a study of CXCR3-negative and CXCR3-positive naive CD8 T cells. Study-wide points: Hydrophobicity was higher for TRB CDR3s found in CXCR3-positive naive cells than in CXCR3-negative naive cells.

This CDR3 contains 14 residues. Germline loops: CDR1 SEHNR, CDR2 FQNEAQ (reference sequence). Sequencing was done on a sample of naive CXCR3+ CD8+ T cells from blood. Subset described: CD45RO-CCR7+CD27+CD95- naive CD8+ T cells expressing CXCR3 (TNR3+). The TCR comes from a human donor in good health. Some clones in this sample may be carry-over from other donors' samples. V and J are TRBV7-9 and TRBJ1-2; lacking DNA, the TRBD1 call made by TCRdb goes unchecked. CDR3 sequence: CASSLPGLDYGYTF.